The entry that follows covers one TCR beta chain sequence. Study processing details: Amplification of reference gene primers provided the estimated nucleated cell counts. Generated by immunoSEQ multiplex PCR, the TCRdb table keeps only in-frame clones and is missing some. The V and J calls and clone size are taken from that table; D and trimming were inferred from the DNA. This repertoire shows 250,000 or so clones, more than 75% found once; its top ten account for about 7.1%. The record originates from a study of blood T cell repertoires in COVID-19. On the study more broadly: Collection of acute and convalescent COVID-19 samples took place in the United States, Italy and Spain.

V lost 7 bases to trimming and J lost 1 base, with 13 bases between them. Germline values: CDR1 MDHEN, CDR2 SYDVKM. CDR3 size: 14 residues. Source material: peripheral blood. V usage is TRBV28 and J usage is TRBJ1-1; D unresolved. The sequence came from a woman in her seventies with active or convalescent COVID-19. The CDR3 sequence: CASISAGWNTEAFF. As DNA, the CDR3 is TGTGCCAGCATATCGGCGGGATGGAACACTGAAGCTTTCTTT.